This T cell receptor (beta chain) was sequenced for a study of OX40 agonist ivuxolimab in advanced cancers. About the research overall: A diagnosis of hepatocellular carcinoma, melanoma, renal cell or head and neck cancer was present in dose-escalation patients. Treatment received earlier with anti-PD-1, anti-PD-L1 or anti-CTLA-4 agents was allowed, and under 50% had some.

Only in-frame clones appear in the TCRdb table, and some are missing; sequencing was by immunoSEQ multiplex PCR. The profile shows roughly 62,000 clones, 70% to 90% of them singletons. Study-wide points: Average numbers of expanded clones were greater in CD8+ T cells than in CD4+. Some patients without response likewise showed low normalized clonal expansion.

Remarks on this clone: The antigen remains unidentified.

The sequence was collected from an adult with an advanced solid tumor such as melanoma, head and neck, liver or kidney cancer. This specimen consisted of CD4+ or CD8+ T cells sorted from blood, obtained in a trial of the OX40 agonist ivuxolimab.

In DNA form, the CDR3 reads TGTGCCATCAGAACGGAACTCTCTGGAAACACCATATATTTT. This encodes CAIRTELSGNTIYF. The chain employs TRBV10-3 and TRBJ1-3; D is ambiguous. Germline CDR1 and CDR2: ENHRY and SYGVKD. CDR3 size: 14 residues. The V end was cut by 6 bases, the J end by 0 bases, with 9 bases between.